The clone carrying this T cell receptor (beta chain) has at least ten counts. What it binds is unknown. Per germline, CDR1 SGHTA and CDR2 FQGNSA. The CDR3 consists of 14 residues. The germline V and J ends were trimmed by 4 bases and 4 bases, with 13 bases remaining between them. The sample is drawn from a study of T cell repertoires in cytomegalovirus infection. Study context: It was recently identified HLA-C-restricted and well-studied HLA-B-restricted CMV epitopes that the study used. Study-wide points: Across the ex vivo response, the dominant clonotypes were HLA-C-restricted CMV-specific TCR beta clonotypes.

TCRdb re-analysed the reads in MiXCR, keeping a single row per CDR3 protein. The table records roughly 500,000 distinct CDR3 sequences, roughly 34% of them present only once. The chain combines TRBV7-2 with TRBJ1-2, with D tentatively TRBD1 (6 bases). The receptor was isolated from a human donor in good health (CMV status not recorded). Some clones in this sample may be carry-over from other donors' samples. This material consisted of cultured PBMCs, taken from culture after CMV antigen stimulation. CDR3 sequence reads: CASSSPTGLYGYTF. The CDR3 DNA follows: TGTGCCAGCAGCTCACCGACAGGCCTCTATGGCTACACCTTC.